The 6 T cell receptor beta chains in this list originate from one sample, sequenced in a study of control samples from healthy donors and cancer patients (dated by TCRdb to the early 2020s). Library construction relied on the immunoSEQ multiplex PCR assay. Held by TCRdb, this immuneACCESS table contains in-frame sequences only and omits some clones. Under half of the omission traces to an unresolved V gene where checked; the cause of the rest is unknown. Recorded for this sample are 100,000 or so clones; about 80% of them occurred a single time. Of the sample, roughly a tenth is held by the ten largest clones. The sample consisted of blood. The receptor set was obtained from a woman between 25 and 40 years old in good health.

The CDR3 sequence: CASSLEGGGRSEAFF. The DNA for the CDR3 is TGCGCCAGCAGCTTGGAGGGAGGGGGCAGATCGGAAGCTTTCTTT. This rearrangement joins TRBV5-1 to TRBJ1-1; 7 nucleotides align to TRBD1. V dropped 0 bases and J dropped 8; count of bases not matched to a gene: 10. The CDR3 is 15 amino acids. Germline values: CDR1 SGHRS, CDR2 YFSETQ. The whole variable domain, filled in from reference TRBV5-1 and TRBJ1-1, reads KAGVTQTPRYLIKTRGQQVTLSCSPISGHRSVSWYQQTPGQGLQFLFEYFSETQRNKGNFPGRFSGRQFSNSRSEMNVSTLELGDSALYLCASSLEGGGRSEAFFGQGTRLTVV.

V is TRBV11-3 and J is TRBJ2-3; maybe TRBD2 (6 bases). Germline CDR1 SGHNT, CDR2 YENEEA. The CDR3 covers 14 residues. V dropped 1 base and J dropped 4 bases, with 9 bases sitting between them. CDR3 sequence (DNA): TGTGCCAGCAGCTTAGGGCGGGGACCAGATACGCAGTATTTT. Amino acids: CASSLGRGPDTQYF.

V gene TRBV2 combines with J gene TRBJ1-2, with TRBD1 matching over 7 bases. This CDR3 region has 13 residues. Germline CDR1 is SNHLY and CDR2 is FYNNEI. The junction had 7 bases not matched to a gene; V was cut back by 5 bases and J by 7 bases. The CDR3 here is CASSSRTGGGYTF. CDR3 in DNA: TGTGCCAGCAGTTCTCGGACAGGCGGTGGCTACACCTTC.

The chain links TRBV30 to TRBJ2-1; D is ambiguous. There are 12 residues in the CDR3. Germline CDR1 GTSNPN, CDR2 SVGIG (reference sequence). V was clipped by 1 base and J by 7 bases, with 8 bases between them. Here the CDR3 DNA reads TGTGCCTGGAGTGGAAACAAAAATGAGCAGTTCTTC. Translating gives CAWSGNKNEQFF.

V gene TRBV5-6 combines with J gene TRBJ2-3, with TRBD2 matching 10 bases. This CDR3 contains 17 residues. CDR1 is SGHDT, CDR2 YYEEEE, per germline. The V segment lost 1 base and the J segment 1 base; nucleotides outside the gene matches: 6. The CDR3 DNA reads as TGTGCCAGCAGCTTGACCCCAGCGGGGGGGGGCACAGATACGCAGTATTTT. The encoded protein is CASSLTPAGGGTDTQYF.

This clone has a handful of counts. The V and J genes are TRBV19 and TRBJ2-3, with 12 bases fitting TRBD2. Germline V gene sequence: CDR1 LNHDA, CDR2 SQIVND (reference sequence). After removal of 4 bases from V and 2 bases from J, the junction contained 16 bases not matched to a gene. This CDR3 is built from 20 residues. The CDR3 loop is CASSTRILAGGSSFTDTQYF. The CDR3 DNA reads TGTGCCAGTAGTACCAGGATACTAGCGGGGGGCTCAAGTTTCACAGATACGCAGTATTTT.